This T cell receptor (beta chain) came from a study of CD8+ T cells in alopecia areata. V lost 0 bases and J lost 13, with 9 bases in between. The CDR3 extends over 11 amino acids. Germline values: CDR1 SGHAT, CDR2 FQNNGV. Treatment described: oral pan-JAK inhibitor, 5-10 mg twice daily. Extracted from the samples, RNA was reverse transcribed into cDNA to serve as the sequencing template. The method was immunoSEQ multiplex PCR; TCRdb's version includes in-frame clones alone and lacks a portion of them. The sample carries about 220,000 clones, 50% to 60% recorded once. Sample: CD4+ T cells sorted from blood, taken at week 4, from a patient treated with tofacitinib. The clonotype was recovered from a human donor with alopecia areata. The J gene is TRBJ1-2, the V gene TRBV11-2; D is ambiguous. The CDR3 bases are TGTGCCAGCAGCTTAGAAGGTCGTTCCACCTTC. This sequence encodes CASSLEGRSTF.